This TCR beta chain was found in a study of blood T cells in healthy people across ages (dated by TCRdb to between 2014 and 2016). With respect to the entire study: In model experiments, template switching captured about one uniquely barcoded TCR beta cDNA molecule for every two T cells. The study analyzed two additional independent replicas of 1 million unique cDNA reads from the same blood draw for two donors, one aged 18 to 30 and one aged 80 or older. Donors were grouped into four age groups: young (average approximately 15 years), middle-aged (about 38), aged (around 56) and long-lived (approximately 75). Age-related changes in TCR beta repertoire diversity were measured in the study by deep sequencing normalized with unique cDNA molecular identifiers. To avoid experimental bias, donors of different ages were randomly spread across the sequencing lanes. Broad study findings and their caveats: The CMV infection status of donors was not known, potentially confounding age-related changes in expanded clonotypes. Conclusive comparison of naive and antigen-experienced compartments was prevented by the profiling of bulk unsorted PBMCs. The percentage of naive T cells measured by flow cytometry correlated strongly with observed TCR beta diversity. As age increased, observed TCR beta diversity per million T cells dropped in a roughly linear way, and a significant reduction was already evident by age roughly 36. Compared with the aged group, the long-lived group had more naive CD4+ T cells, fewer expanded clones and increased TCR diversity, suggesting age selection. Total diversity estimates from one million sequenced T cells were considered lower bounds and underestimates.

To note about this clonotype: The antigen it binds to is not known. The input lacks base qualities; no much larger clone sits a single base away.

Library method: 5' RACE. The sequencer was an Illumina HiSeq 2500. A second PCR of about 7 to 12 cycles was run with a J-beta primer mix and a sample-barcoded 5' primer. A unique molecular identifier was introduced onto each TCR beta cDNA molecule by a template-switch 5' adaptor carrying 12 random nucleotides. At least 2.5 million CDR3-containing paired-end reads were obtained from each sample. First-strand cDNA was synthesized from all RNA with the Mint cDNA synthesis kit, primed by a TRBC-specific oligonucleotide. After uracil-DNA glycosylase treatment, a first 18-cycle PCR used universal primers M1SS and BC2_uni_R on all cDNA. The paper's processing steps were these. For normalization, 1 million high-quality reads were randomly selected from each sample, with every read carrying a distinct molecular identifier. Instead of being binned into consensus sequences, reads that shared molecular identifiers were thrown out. MiTCR, with a Q25 quality threshold and the strictest error-elimination algorithm, was used for CDR3 identification, clonotype clustering and error correction. A nonparametric unseen species model with Euler transformation was used to estimate a lower bound on total TCR beta diversity. Using fastp trimming at Q25 and MiXCR clonotype assembly, TCRdb reanalyzed the public sequencing data and kept in-frame beta chains. One record per CDR3 amino acid sequence lists the most common genes and DNA. TCRdb assigned the V and J calls; the authors' analysis was not used. In all, the sample holds 1.4 million to 1.5 million distinct CDR3 sequences, and roughly 40% of those were seen once. 7% to 9.5% of the sample is taken by the ten largest.

The CDR3 runs 15 amino acids, cysteine and phenylalanine included. The read is trimmed to its CDR3 DNA, 45 bases read in frame from base 1. A distance of 12 bases separates the germline ends of V and J, which lose 2 bases and 0 bases respectively. CDR1 is given as DFQATT and CDR2 as SNEGSKA, both from the germline V gene (reference sequence). Systemically healthy Caucasian individuals from Russia, around 39 in total and aged roughly 6 to 100 years, were included as donors. Around 10 milliliters of peripheral blood were drawn from each donor into EDTA-treated Vacutainer tubes. PBMCs were isolated by Ficoll-Paque density-gradient centrifugation, with at least 6 million obtained per sample. Total RNA, at least 5.5 micrograms per sample, was extracted from PBMCs with Trizol reagent. For every donor, flow cytometry on a PBMC aliquot measured the percentage of naive CD45RAhigh/CD27high T cells.

This TCR derives from a woman aged 18-29 years in good health. This receptor chain uses TRBV20-1 and TRBJ2-3, with the D call perhaps TRBD1 or TRBD2, each one matching 5 bases. The sample was blood. The bases are TGCAGTGCTAGAACCTCCGGGGCTAGCACAGATACGCAGTATTTT. The resulting protein is CSARTSGASTDTQYF.